This TCR beta chain was identified in a study of cytomegalovirus exposure and HLA in healthy donors. This clone was seen just once. The antigen remains undetermined. The primer mix had 60 Vbeta and 13 Jbeta primers. The data were produced by immunoSEQ multiplex PCR, yet TCRdb's version contains in-frame clones alone and is incomplete. This table holds around 200,000 clones, 75% to 90% found once. The length of the CDR3 is 14 residues. J was trimmed by 4 bases and V by 5 bases; bases with no gene match: 5. In germline, CDR1 is SGHNT, CDR2 YENEEA. General observations from the study: In terms of immune exposure information, only CMV serostatus was available.

The sequencing input was PBMCs. The sequence was obtained from a boy between 5 and 17 years old in good health and CMV-seronegative. The gene calls are TRBV11-3 and TRBJ2-5; 9 bases align to TRBD1. DNA of the CDR3: TGTGCCAGCAGCCGGGACAGGGTTTCAGAGACCCAGTACTTC. It specifies CASSRDRVSETQYF.